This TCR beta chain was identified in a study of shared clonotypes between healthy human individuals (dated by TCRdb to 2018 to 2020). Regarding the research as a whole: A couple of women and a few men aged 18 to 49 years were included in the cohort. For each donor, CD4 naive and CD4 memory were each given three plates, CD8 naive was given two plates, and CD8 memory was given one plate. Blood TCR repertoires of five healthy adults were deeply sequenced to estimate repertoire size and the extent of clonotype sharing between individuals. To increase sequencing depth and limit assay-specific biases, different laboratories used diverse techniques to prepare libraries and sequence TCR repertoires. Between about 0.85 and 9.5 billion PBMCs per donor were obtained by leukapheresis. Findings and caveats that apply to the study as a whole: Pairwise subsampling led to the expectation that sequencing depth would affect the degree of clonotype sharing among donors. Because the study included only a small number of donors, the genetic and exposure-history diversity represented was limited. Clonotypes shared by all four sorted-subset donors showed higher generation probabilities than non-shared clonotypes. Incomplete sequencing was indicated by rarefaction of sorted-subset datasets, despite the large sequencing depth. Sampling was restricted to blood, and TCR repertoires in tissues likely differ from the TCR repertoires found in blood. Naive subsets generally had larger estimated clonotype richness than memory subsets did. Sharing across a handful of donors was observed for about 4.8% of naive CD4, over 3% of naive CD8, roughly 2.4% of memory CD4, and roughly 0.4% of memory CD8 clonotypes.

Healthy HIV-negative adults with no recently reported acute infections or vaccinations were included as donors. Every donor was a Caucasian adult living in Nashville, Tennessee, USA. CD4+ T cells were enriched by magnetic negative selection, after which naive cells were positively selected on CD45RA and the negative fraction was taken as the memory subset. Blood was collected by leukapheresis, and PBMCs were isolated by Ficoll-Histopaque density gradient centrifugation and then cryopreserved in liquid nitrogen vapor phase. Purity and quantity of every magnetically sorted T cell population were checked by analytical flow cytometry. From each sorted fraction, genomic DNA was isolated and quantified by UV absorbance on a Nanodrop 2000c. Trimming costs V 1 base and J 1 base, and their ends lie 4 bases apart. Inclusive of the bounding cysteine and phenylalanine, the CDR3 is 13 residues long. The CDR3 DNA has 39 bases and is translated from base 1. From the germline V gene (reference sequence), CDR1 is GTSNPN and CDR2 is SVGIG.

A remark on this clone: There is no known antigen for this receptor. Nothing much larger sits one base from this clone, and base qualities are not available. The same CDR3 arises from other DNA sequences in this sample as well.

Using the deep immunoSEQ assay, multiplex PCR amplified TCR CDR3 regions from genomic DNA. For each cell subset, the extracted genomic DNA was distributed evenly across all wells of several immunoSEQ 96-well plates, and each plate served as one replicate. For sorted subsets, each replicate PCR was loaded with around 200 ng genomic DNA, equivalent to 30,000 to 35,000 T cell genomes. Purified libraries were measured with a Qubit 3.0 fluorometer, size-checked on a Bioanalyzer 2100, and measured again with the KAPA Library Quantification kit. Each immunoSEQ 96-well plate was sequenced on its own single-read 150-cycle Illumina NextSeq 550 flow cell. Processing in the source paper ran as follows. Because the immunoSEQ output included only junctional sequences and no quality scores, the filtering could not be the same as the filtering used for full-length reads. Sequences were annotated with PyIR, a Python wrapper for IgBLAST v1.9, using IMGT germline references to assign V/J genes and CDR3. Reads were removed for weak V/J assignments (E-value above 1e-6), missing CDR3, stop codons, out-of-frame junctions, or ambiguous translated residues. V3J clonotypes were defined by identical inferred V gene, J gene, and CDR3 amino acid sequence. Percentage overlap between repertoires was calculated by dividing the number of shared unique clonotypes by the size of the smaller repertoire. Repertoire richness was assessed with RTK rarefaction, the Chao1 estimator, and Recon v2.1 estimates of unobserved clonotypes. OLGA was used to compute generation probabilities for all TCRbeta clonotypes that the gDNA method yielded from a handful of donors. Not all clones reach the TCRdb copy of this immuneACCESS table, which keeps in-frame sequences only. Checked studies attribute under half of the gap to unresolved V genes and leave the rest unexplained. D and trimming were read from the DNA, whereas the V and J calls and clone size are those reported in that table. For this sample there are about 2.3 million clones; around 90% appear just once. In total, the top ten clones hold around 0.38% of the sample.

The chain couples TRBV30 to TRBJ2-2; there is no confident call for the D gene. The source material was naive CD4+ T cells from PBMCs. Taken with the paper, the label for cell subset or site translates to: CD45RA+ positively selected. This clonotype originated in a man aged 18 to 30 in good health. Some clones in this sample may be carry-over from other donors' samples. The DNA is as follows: TGTGCCTGGAGTGCCCAGAACACCGGGGAGCTGTTTTTT. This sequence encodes CAWSAQNTGELFF.